A selection of T cell receptor beta chains follows, all from one sample in a study of T cells in Graves' hyperthyroidism and ophthalmopathy. A single record per CDR3 protein comes from TCRdb applying MiXCR to the multiplex PCR reads. The repertoire holds about 770,000 distinct CDR3 sequences, with around 20% as singletons. Source material: blood. Every receptor here comes from a woman aged 50 to 60 with Graves' hyperthyroidism that later progressed to Graves' ophthalmopathy. Each CDR3 is given with its conserved first and last residue. Fields, in order: clone size, V gene, J gene, D gene, CDR3 DNA, CDR3 protein. A D gene is named only where the DNA matches it firmly. Clone size is shown for a subset of rows, as once, few, many or a class of expanded clone.

abundance: -; v_gene: TRBV6-1; j_gene: TRBJ1-5; d_gene: -; CDR3nt: TGTGCCAGCACCCCAACCGGAGGGATGCTGCAGCCCCAGCATTTT; CDR3aa: CASTPTGGMLQPQHF
abundance: many; v_gene: TRBV15; j_gene: TRBJ2-7; d_gene: TRBD1; CDR3nt: TGTGCCACCAGCAGAGCGAACCGGGACAGGGGATACGAGCAGTACTTC; CDR3aa: CATSRANRDRGYEQYF
abundance: -; v_gene: TRBV29-1; j_gene: TRBJ1-5; d_gene: -; CDR3nt: TGCAGCGTTGGGGAGGCTACAGGTCAGCCCCAGCATTTT; CDR3aa: CSVGEATGQPQHF
abundance: -; v_gene: TRBV6-2/TRBV6-3; j_gene: TRBJ1-6; d_gene: TRBD1; CDR3nt: TGTGCCAGCAGCCGCGGACAGGGGGATGGTAATTCACCCCTCCACTTT; CDR3aa: CASSRGQGDGNSPLHF
abundance: few; v_gene: TRBV20-1; j_gene: TRBJ2-2; d_gene: -; CDR3nt: TGCAGTGCTAGACCCGGGGTGTCTTACACCGGGGAGCTGTTTTTT; CDR3aa: CSARPGVSYTGELFF
abundance: few; v_gene: TRBV3-1; j_gene: TRBJ2-7; d_gene: -; CDR3nt: TGTGCCAGCAGGCGGCAGGGGGGCAACGAGCAGTACTTC; CDR3aa: CASRRQGGNEQYF
abundance: many; v_gene: TRBV11-2; j_gene: TRBJ1-1; d_gene: -; CDR3nt: TGTGCCAGCAGCTTAGAGGGACGGTTGAACACTGAAGCTTTCTTT; CDR3aa: CASSLEGRLNTEAFF
abundance: few; v_gene: TRBV3-1; j_gene: TRBJ1-6; d_gene: TRBD1; CDR3nt: TGTGCCAGCAGCCCCTGGCCCGGGACAGGCGATGAACATGGAAATTCACCCCTCCACTTT; CDR3aa: CASSPWPGTGDEHGNSPLHF
abundance: -; v_gene: TRBV5-5; j_gene: TRBJ1-4; d_gene: -; CDR3nt: TGTGCCAGCAGCGCGGCCCGGACCGATGGGAGATGGTTGGTTGAAAAACTGTTTTTT; CDR3aa: CASSAARTDGRWLVEKLFF
abundance: -; v_gene: TRBV11-2; j_gene: TRBJ1-1; d_gene: -; CDR3nt: TGTGCCAGCTTGGGGGCAATATACACTGAAGCTTTCTTT; CDR3aa: CASLGAIYTEAFF
abundance: -; v_gene: TRBV28; j_gene: TRBJ2-3; d_gene: -; CDR3nt: TGTGCCAGATCTCCATCGGGGGATACGCAGTATTTT; CDR3aa: CARSPSGDTQYF
abundance: few; v_gene: TRBV6-1; j_gene: TRBJ2-1; d_gene: -; CDR3nt: TGTGCCAGCAGCCCCTCGGTCCGAGCGTACAATGAGCAGTTCTTC; CDR3aa: CASSPSVRAYNEQFF
abundance: few; v_gene: TRBV7-9; j_gene: TRBJ2-6; d_gene: -; CDR3nt: TGTGCCAGCAGCATTGGGGTCTCTGGGGCCAACGTCCTGACTTTC; CDR3aa: CASSIGVSGANVLTF
abundance: few; v_gene: TRBV7-3; j_gene: TRBJ2-2; d_gene: -; CDR3nt: TGTGCCAGCAGCTCCCAGGGATGGGGCGGGGAGCTGTTTTTT; CDR3aa: CASSSQGWGGELFF
abundance: once; v_gene: TRBV2; j_gene: TRBJ2-5; d_gene: -; CDR3nt: TGTGCCAGCAGGGGTAACCAAGAGACCCAGTACTTC; CDR3aa: CASRGNQETQYF
abundance: many; v_gene: TRBV3-1; j_gene: TRBJ1-6; d_gene: -; CDR3nt: TGTGCCAGCAGCCAGGACAATTCACCCCTCCACTTT; CDR3aa: CASSQDNSPLHF
abundance: -; v_gene: TRBV29-1; j_gene: TRBJ1-1; d_gene: -; CDR3nt: TGCAGCGTTGCCCAGACAGGGAACACTGAAGCTTTCTTT; CDR3aa: CSVAQTGNTEAFF
abundance: few; v_gene: TRBV20-1; j_gene: TRBJ2-1; d_gene: TRBD2; CDR3nt: TGCAGTGCTAGAGGACTAGCGGGGGCCGACAATGAGCAGTTCTTC; CDR3aa: CSARGLAGADNEQFF
abundance: many; v_gene: TRBV7-8; j_gene: TRBJ2-1; d_gene: TRBD1; CDR3nt: TGTGCCAGCAGCCCCGGGACAGGGAACTACAATGAGCAGTTCTTC; CDR3aa: CASSPGTGNYNEQFF
abundance: few; v_gene: TRBV3-1; j_gene: TRBJ2-2; d_gene: TRBD2; CDR3nt: TGTGCCAGCAGTCGGGGACTAGCGGGGGTAAACACCGGGGAGCTGTTTTTT; CDR3aa: CASSRGLAGVNTGELFF